Below, 15 T cell receptor beta chains from the same sample are listed, as sequenced in a study of shared clonotypes between healthy human individuals. Method: immunoSEQ multiplex PCR; TCRdb's copy keeps in-frame clones and lacks some. The table has roughly 490,000 clones, 76% seen once. The sample comprised PBMCs. Receptors were obtained from a woman in her 40s in good health. Some clones in this sample may be carry-over from other donors' samples.

The rearrangement uses TRBV6-1 and TRBJ2-5; 7 bases match TRBD2. The CDR3 loop spans 15 amino acids. Trimming cost V 6 bases and J 4 bases; bases outside gene matches: 11. Germline CDR1 reads MNHNS; CDR2 reads SASEGT. In DNA form, the CDR3 reads TGTGCCAGCAGCCGGCGGCTAGCGGATCCAGAGACCCAGTACTTC. Translation: CASSRRLADPETQYF.

The chain combines TRBV6-1 with TRBJ2-1; D not resolved. The germline CDR1 and CDR2 sequences are MNHNS and SASEGT. The CDR3 totals 15 residues. V lost 3 bases and J 7 bases, leaving 16 bases between the germline ends. The CDR3 reads CASSERWSARNEQFF. In DNA form, the CDR3 reads TGTGCCAGCAGTGAGCGTTGGTCTGCGCGGAATGAGCAGTTCTTC.

The chain links TRBV5-5 to TRBJ1-1; D gene uncertain. CDR1 is SGHKS and CDR2 is YYEKEE in the germline V gene (reference sequence). Deletions cut 0 bases from V and 3 bases from J, with 9 bases between. The CDR3 sequence is 14 residues long. CDR3 sequence: CASSLAWADTEAFF. CDR3 nucleotide sequence: TGTGCCAGCAGCTTGGCCTGGGCGGACACTGAAGCTTTCTTT. Full variable domain (outside the CDR3, taken from reference TRBV5-5 and TRBJ1-1): DAGVTQSPTHLIKTRGQQVTLRCSPISGHKSVSWYQQVLGQGPQFIFQYYEKEERGRGNFPDRFSARQFPNYSSELNVNALLLGDSALYLCASSLAWADTEAFFGQGTRLTVV.

The chain couples TRBV7-9 to TRBJ1-2; D might be TRBD1 (5 bases). CDR1 SEHNR and CDR2 FQNEAQ come from the germline V gene (reference sequence). CDR3 length: 14 residues. Trimming shortened V by 11 bases and J by 6 bases, and 22 bases separated the two germline ends. The CDR3 is CAQNPANWGNGYTF. CDR3 DNA sequence: TGTGCCCAGAATCCCGCAAACTGGGGGAATGGCTACACCTTC.

This rearrangement joins TRBV19 to TRBJ2-2; 12 bases are a match to TRBD2. CDR3 length: 16 residues. J lost 4 bases, V lost 6 bases, and 6 bases had no gene match. The germline V gene has CDR1 LNHDA and CDR2 SQIVND (reference sequence). CDR3 DNA: TGTGCCAGTAGAACACCGGGACTAGCGGGCACCGGGGAGCTGTTTTTT. The encoded protein is CASRTPGLAGTGELFF.

A remark on this clone: It differs at one base from a far larger clone, so likely a read error. No conserved phenylalanine or tryptophan ends this CDR3, so it is likely a read error. The chain has TRBV29-1 and TRBJ1-2, with D unclear. CDR1 is SQVTM, CDR2 ANQGSEA, per germline. The CDR3 loop spans 11 amino acids. V shed 7 bases and J shed 2 bases, with 8 bases lying between them. The CDR3 DNA reads as TGCAGCGAGTCCTCAAACTATGGCTACACCTCC. Amino acid sequence: CSESSNYGYTS.

The chain recombines TRBV4-1 with TRBJ2-1, with 13 bases identical to TRBD2. This CDR3 has 15 amino acids. J lost 7 bases, V lost 4 bases, and 4 bases had no gene match. Germline CDR1 and CDR2: MGHRA and YSYEKL. CDR3 nucleotides: TGCGCCAGCAGCCGGACTAGCGGGAGCCTTAATGAGCAGTTCTTC. Protein: CASSRTSGSLNEQFF.

J is TRBJ2-1 and V is TRBV9, with 9 nucleotides matching TRBD2. J was trimmed by 5 bases and V by 4 bases; bases with no gene match: 10. CDR1 and CDR2 from the germline V gene are SGDLS and YYNGEE. CDR3 length equals 16 residues. The CDR3 region has the DNA TGTGCCAGCAGCCCCCTCCCAGCGGGGGGAGACAATGAGCAGTTCTTC. This translates into CASSPLPAGGDNEQFF.

The J gene is TRBJ1-5, the V gene TRBV19; 11 bases line up with TRBD1. The germline V gene encodes CDR1 LNHDA and CDR2 SQIVND (reference sequence). V trimming: 7 bases; J trimming: 2 bases; junction bases outside the gene matches: 4. The CDR3 consists of 15 residues. The CDR3 DNA reads as TGTGCCAGTAACCCGGGACAGGGGGGCAATCAGCCCCAGCATTTT. The encoded protein is CASNPGQGGNQPQHF.

The chain has TRBV25-1 and TRBJ2-6; D might be TRBD2 (5 bases). V lost 1 base to trimming and J lost 0 bases, with 7 bases between them. Germline CDR1 reads MGHDK; CDR2 reads SYGVNS. The CDR3 has 16 residues. The CDR3 loop reads CASSELDFSGANVLTF. The DNA of the CDR3 is TGTGCCAGCAGTGAATTGGACTTCTCTGGGGCCAACGTCCTGACTTTC.

The chain joins TRBV27 to TRBJ2-7, with 8 bases that match TRBD2. V lost 4 bases and J lost 3; bases outside the gene matches: 23. The CDR3 is 20 amino acids. Germline CDR1 reads MNHEY; CDR2 reads SMNVEV (reference sequence). CDR3 in amino acids: CASSSPVTGFSGRAIYEQYF. The CDR3 coding sequence is TGTGCCAGCAGTTCCCCCGTCACAGGGTTTTCCGGGAGGGCCATCTACGAGCAGTACTTC.

The genes are TRBV7-2 and TRBJ2-5; TRBD2 might be the D (5 bases). The DNA end lines up better with TRBJ2-7; the J call may be wrong. Per the germline V gene, CDR1 is SGHTA and CDR2 is FQGNSA. The CDR3 consists of 15 residues. The CDR3 loop is CASSFDPTSSYEQYF. CDR3 DNA sequence: TGTGCCAGCAGCTTCGACCCTACTAGTTCCTACGAGCAGTACTTC.

The J gene is TRBJ1-2, the V gene TRBV27; D might be TRBD1 (6 bases). CDR1 and CDR2 (germline): MNHEY, SMNVEV (reference sequence). V lost 5 bases and J lost 8, with 21 bases in between. CDR3 length equals 15 residues. CDR3 loop: CASSPTDRTGLGYTF. CDR3 in DNA: TGTGCCAGCAGTCCAACCGACAGAACAGGGCTAGGCTACACCTTC.

This clone was seen just once. A much larger clone lies one base from this, so it may be a read error. This rearrangement joins TRBV5-1 to TRBJ1-1; no definite D call. From germline, CDR1 is SGHRS and CDR2 YFSETQ. CDR3 length equals 14 residues. CDR3 region: CASSSYLLNAEAFF. In nucleotides, the CDR3 is TGCGCCAGCAGCTCTTACCTCTTGAACGCTGAAGCTTTCTTT.

The rearrangement uses TRBV28 and TRBJ2-3; D remains unclear. The CDR3 loop spans 15 amino acids. V lost 0 bases to trimming and J lost 3 bases, with 10 bases between them. CDR1 is MDHEN and CDR2 is SYDVKM in the germline V gene. CDR3 region: CASSLWGGRTDTQYF. DNA of the CDR3: TGTGCCAGCAGTTTATGGGGCGGACGGACAGATACGCAGTATTTT.